This T cell receptor beta chain derives from a study of blood T cell repertoires in COVID-19. Study summary: Specimens from acute and convalescent COVID-19 originated in the United States, Italy and Spain. Sources were T cells, B-cell-depleted T cells, or PBMCs; the material itself was cDNA or gDNA.

Assay used: immunoSEQ multiplex PCR; TCRdb lists only in-frame clones, some missing. The data hold about 250,000 clones, with approximately 88% observed a single time. The receptor was derived from a woman aged 25-40 years with COVID-19, enrolled during active disease. Sequencing input: peripheral blood.

CDR3 sequence: CASSRSLAGPTQETQYF. The CDR3 DNA sequence: TGTGCCAGTAGTCGATCCCTAGCGGGGCCGACTCAAGAGACCCAGTACTTC. V usage is TRBV19 and J usage is TRBJ2-5, with 9 bases identical to TRBD2. The CDR3 consists of 17 residues. V lost 5 bases, J lost 2 bases, and 12 bases stayed unmatched. CDR1 is LNHDA, CDR2 SQIVND, per germline (reference sequence).